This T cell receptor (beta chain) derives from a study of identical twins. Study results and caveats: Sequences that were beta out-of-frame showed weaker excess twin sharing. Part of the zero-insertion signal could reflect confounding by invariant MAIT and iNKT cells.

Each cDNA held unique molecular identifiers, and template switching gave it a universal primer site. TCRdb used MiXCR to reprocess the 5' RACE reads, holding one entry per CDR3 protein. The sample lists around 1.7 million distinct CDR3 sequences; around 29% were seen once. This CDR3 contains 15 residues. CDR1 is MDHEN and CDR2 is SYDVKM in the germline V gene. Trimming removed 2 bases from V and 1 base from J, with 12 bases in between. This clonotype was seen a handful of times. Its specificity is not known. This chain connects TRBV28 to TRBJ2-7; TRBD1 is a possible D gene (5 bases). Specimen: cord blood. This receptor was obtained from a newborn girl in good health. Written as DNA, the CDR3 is TGTGCCAGCAGTTTAGTTAGGGGCGCGTCCTACGAGCAGTACTTC. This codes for CASSLVRGASYEQYF.